The following is a TCR beta chain sequence with its context. The antigen remains undetermined. Trimming removed 4 bases from V and 2 bases from J; junction bases left unmatched: 14. This CDR3 has 17 residues. Germline assignment: CDR1 SGHAT and CDR2 FQNNGV. This specimen belongs to a study of cytomegalovirus exposure and HLA in healthy donors. Though nominally healthy at sampling, donors likely had unrecorded immune exposures. The primer mix had 60 Vbeta and 13 Jbeta primers. Authors' analysis steps: As a later analysis found, there were tens of millions of unique TCR beta chains, of which around 9.9 million were shared. Some clones are missing from TCRdb's copy, which holds only in-frame ones; the method was immunoSEQ multiplex PCR. The V and J calls and clone size are taken from that table; D and trimming were inferred from the DNA. This table has approximately 240,000 clones, around 88% appearing once.

Study findings and constraints: A later analysis reportedly found fewer N-insertions in an Asian-associated ancestry cluster than the roughly 700-donor mean. The authors judged a highly shared variant cluster likely a sequencing artifact.

The TCR sequence derives from a woman aged 18-29 years in good health and CMV-seronegative. Sequencing input: PBMCs. The chain employs TRBV11-2 and TRBJ2-7; 7 positions match TRBD2. The CDR3 protein is CASSSLRGTLAAYEQYF. The CDR3 DNA is TGTGCCAGCAGCTCCCTGCGGGGGACCCTGGCCGCCTACGAGCAGTACTTC.